These 27 T cell receptor beta chains were sequenced from one sample in a study of blood T cell repertoires in COVID-19. The table came from immunoSEQ multiplex PCR; TCRdb's copy has only in-frame clones and leaves some out. The profile shows fewer than 200,000 clones, 65% to 85% of them singletons. Sequencing was carried out using peripheral blood. Every receptor here comes from a woman aged 80 or over with active or convalescent COVID-19.

J is TRBJ1-1 and V is TRBV5-1; TRBD1 matches at 8 bases. The CDR3 consists of 13 residues. Trimming took 5 bases from V and 4 from J; bases not matched to a gene: 4. Germline loops: CDR1 SGHRS, CDR2 YFSETQ. The CDR3 nucleotides are TGCGCCAGCAGAATTACAGGGGGCACTGAAGCTTTCTTT. Protein product: CASRITGGTEAFF.

The gene calls are TRBV11-2 and TRBJ2-2; TRBD1 agrees at 7 bases. CDR1 and CDR2 (germline): SGHAT, FQNNGV. With 7 bases clipped from V and 4 bases from J, the junction kept 9 bases outside the gene matches. CDR3 length equals 15 residues. DNA of the CDR3: TGTGCCAGCACCCCCGACAGGGCGTCCACCGGGGAGCTGTTTTTT. Translation gives CASTPDRASTGELFF.

V is TRBV9 and J is TRBJ1-1; unclear D gene. Germline CDR1 reads SGDLS; CDR2 reads YYNGEE. This CDR3 contains 13 residues. Trimming took off 2 bases at V and 0 bases at J, with 5 bases between the two ends. CDR3 sequence (DNA): TGTGCCAGCAGCGTCGAGTTGAACACTGAAGCTTTCTTT. Its translation is CASSVELNTEAFF.

The rearrangement joins TRBV19 to TRBJ2-2; D gene ambiguous. V was trimmed by 9 bases and J by 2 bases, leaving 10 bases between them. The CDR3 consists of 13 residues. The germline gives CDR1 LNHDA, CDR2 SQIVND (reference sequence). This CDR3 reads CASRYSNTGELFF. CDR3 DNA: TGTGCCAGCCGGTACAGTAACACCGGGGAGCTGTTTTTT. Based on the CDR3 plus reference TRBV19 and TRBJ2-2, the full variable domain is DGGITQSPKYLFRKEGQNVTLSCEQNLNHDAMYWYRQDPGQGLRLIYYSQIVNDFQKGDIAEGYSVSREKKESFPLTVTSAQKNPTAFYLCASRYSNTGELFFGEGSRLTVL.

A single count supports this clone. The V gene is TRBV9, the J gene TRBJ1-1; TRBD1 matches at 12 bases. This CDR3 is built from 15 residues. With V trimmed by 0 bases and J by 6 bases, 3 bases remained unmatched. The germline gives CDR1 SGDLS, CDR2 YYNGEE. This CDR3 reads CASSVAGTGGPEAFF. The CDR3 DNA is TGTGCCAGCAGCGTAGCCGGGACAGGGGGCCCTGAAGCTTTCTTT. Full variable domain (missing parts from reference TRBV9 and TRBJ1-1): DSGVTQTPKHLITATGQRVTLRCSPRSGDLSVYWYQQSLDQGLQFLIQYYNGEERAKGNILERFSAQQFPDLHSELNLSSLELGDSALYFCASSVAGTGGPEAFFGQGTRLTVV.

The chain links TRBV5-1 to TRBJ2-7; 7 bases match TRBD1. This CDR3 spans 15 amino acids. Germline V gene lookup returns CDR1 SGHRS and CDR2 YFSETQ. J was trimmed by 5 bases and V by 0 bases; bases with no gene match: 8. In DNA, the CDR3 is TGCGCCAGCAGCTTGGCCACCGGGACAGTTCACGAGCAGTACTTC. Its translation: CASSLATGTVHEQYF.

This clone came up once. J is TRBJ1-1 and V is TRBV11-2; D is undetermined. The CDR3 is made up of 17 amino acids. Germline assignment: CDR1 SGHAT and CDR2 FQNNGV. The ends were cut back, 4 bases at V and 1 base at J, with 19 bases in the middle. The CDR3 DNA follows: TGTGCCAGCAGCTCCCCGGAGGTCTCCTCAAGGAACACTGAAGCTTTCTTT. Translating gives CASSSPEVSSRNTEAFF.

V usage is TRBV6-5 and J usage is TRBJ2-5; TRBD1 might be the D (6 bases). Looked up from germline, CDR1 is MNHEY and CDR2 is SVGAGI. The CDR3 covers 14 residues. V lost 5 bases to trimming and J lost 0 bases, with 10 bases between them. CDR3: CASSTWTDQETQYF. The CDR3, as DNA: TGTGCCAGCAGTACCTGGACAGACCAAGAGACCCAGTACTTC.

V usage is TRBV19 and J usage is TRBJ1-6; TRBD1 agrees at 8 bases. CDR3 length: 14 amino acids. Germline V gene data show CDR1 as LNHDA and CDR2 as SQIVND (reference sequence). V shed 4 bases and J 10 bases; nucleotides not matched to a gene: 6. The DNA for the CDR3 is TGTGCCAGTAGTAAAGGACAGGGTGGATCACCCCTCCACTTT. It yields the protein CASSKGQGGSPLHF.

The sample holds a few counts of this clone. The CDR3 loop reads CASSREGAVREKLFF. CDR3 DNA: TGTGCCAGCAGCCGGGAGGGGGCGGTGAGAGAAAAACTGTTTTTT. The chain is built from TRBV7-2 and TRBJ1-4; 7 bases map to TRBD1. Unmatched junction bases numbered 11, after V lost 5 bases and J lost 8 bases. This CDR3 has 15 amino acids. Per germline, CDR1 SGHTA and CDR2 FQGNSA. Drawing the rest from reference TRBV7-2 and TRBJ1-4, the complete variable domain is GAGVSQSPSNKVTEKGKDVELRCDPISGHTALYWYRQSLGQGLEFLIYFQGNSAPDKSGLPSDRFSAERTGGSVSTLTIQRTQQEDSAVYLCASSREGAVREKLFFGSGTQLSVL.

The chain carries TRBV5-1 and TRBJ2-7; D might be TRBD1 (6 bases). The germline V and J ends were trimmed by 5 bases and 2 bases, with 14 bases remaining between them. Looked up from germline, CDR1 is SGHRS and CDR2 is YFSETQ. CDR3 size: 14 residues. The CDR3 is CASSKGTPTYEQYF. The CDR3 DNA follows: TGCGCCAGCAGTAAGGGGACACCAACCTACGAGCAGTACTTC.

The rearrangement links TRBV19 to TRBJ1-2; 8 bases are a match to TRBD1. Unmatched junction bases numbered 6, after V lost 2 bases and J lost 4 bases. The CDR3 has 15 residues. Germline V gene lookup returns CDR1 LNHDA and CDR2 SQIVND (reference sequence). The CDR3 DNA reads TGTGCCAGTAGTATACTACAGGGGGGAACCTATGGCTACACCTTC. It yields the protein CASSILQGGTYGYTF.

The rearrangement links TRBV19 to TRBJ1-2; no definite D call. Germline V lookup: CDR1 LNHDA, CDR2 SQIVND (reference sequence). This CDR3 spans 13 amino acids. V shed 5 bases and J shed 3 bases, with 10 bases lying between them. The CDR3 DNA reads as TGTGCCAGTAGTGCCACAGATTACTATGGCTACACCTTC. This codes for CASSATDYYGYTF. The whole variable domain, remainder taken from reference TRBV19 and TRBJ1-2, is DGGITQSPKYLFRKEGQNVTLSCEQNLNHDAMYWYRQDPGQGLRLIYYSQIVNDFQKGDIAEGYSVSREKKESFPLTVTSAQKNPTAFYLCASSATDYYGYTFGSGTRLTVV.

This clone was seen only a few times. The J gene is TRBJ2-3, the V gene TRBV15; D perhaps matches TRBD2 (7 bases). This CDR3 is 13 amino acids long. CDR1 and CDR2 (germline): LNHNV, YYDKDF (reference sequence). Trimming shortened V by 5 bases and J by 4 bases, and 10 bases separated the two germline ends. The CDR3 loop reads CATSRGGADTQYF. CDR3 DNA: TGTGCCACCAGCCGCGGGGGCGCAGATACGCAGTATTTT.

The CDR3: CASSQEFGAGGTYGYTF. The CDR3 bases are TGCGCCAGCAGCCAAGAATTCGGGGCAGGGGGAACCTATGGCTACACCTTC. The V call is TRBV4-3, the J call TRBJ1-2, with 7 nucleotides matching TRBD1. Germline V lookup: CDR1 LGHNA, CDR2 YSLEER. This CDR3 has 17 amino acids. Trimming at V came to 0 bases and at J to 4 bases, leaving 11 bases not matched to a gene.

The chain joins TRBV5-1 to TRBJ1-2; D is unclear. CDR1 SGHRS and CDR2 YFSETQ come from the germline V gene. The CDR3 sequence is 14 residues long. V lost 0 bases, J lost 1 base, and 7 bases lay in between. CDR3 bases: TGCGCCAGCAGCTTGGCCGAGGGTAACTATGGCTACACCTTC. It codes for CASSLAEGNYGYTF.

The V call is TRBV5-6, the J call TRBJ2-5; D ambiguous. This CDR3 has 10 amino acids. Trimming took 7 bases from V and 5 from J, leaving 6 bases between them. Germline loops: CDR1 SGHDT, CDR2 YYEEEE. As DNA, the CDR3 is TGTGCCAGCGGAGCCGAGACCCAGTACTTC. Protein product: CASGAETQYF. Drawing the rest from reference TRBV5-6 and TRBJ2-5, the complete variable domain is DAGVTQSPTHLIKTRGQQVTLRCSPKSGHDTVSWYQQALGQGPQFIFQYYEEEERQRGNFPDRFSGHQFPNYSSELNVNALLLGDSALYLCASGAETQYFGPGTRLLVL.

The genes are TRBV7-3 and TRBJ2-3; D remains unclear. Germline V CDR1 and CDR2: SGHTA, FQGTGA. Trimming stripped 5 bases from V and 6 bases from J, with 9 bases between. The CDR3 consists of 12 residues. The CDR3 sequence is CASSRSGDTQYF. CDR3 bases: TGTGCCAGCAGCCGCTCGGGTGATACGCAGTATTTT.

This clone has more than one count but fewer than ten. This chain connects TRBV7-2 to TRBJ2-3; 7 nucleotides agree with TRBD1. With V trimmed by 5 bases and J by 4 bases, 12 bases remained unmatched. Germline V lookup: CDR1 SGHTA, CDR2 FQGNSA. The CDR3 contains 16 residues. CDR3 DNA sequence: TGTGCCAGCAGCCTGCTTGGATACAGGGGCTCAGATACGCAGTATTTT. Translating gives CASSLLGYRGSDTQYF.

The chain recombines TRBV14 with TRBJ1-2, with no clear D. Germline loops: CDR1 SGHDN, CDR2 FVKESK. This CDR3 is built from 12 residues. Trimming left V 0 bases short and J 11 bases short, with 10 bases between. In DNA form, the CDR3 reads TGTGCCAGCAGCCAAGACTACAGAGGGTACACCTTC. It yields the protein CASSQDYRGYTF.

The V and J genes are TRBV10-3 and TRBJ1-6; tentatively, D is TRBD1 (5 bases). The germline gives CDR1 ENHRY, CDR2 SYGVKD. This CDR3 is 13 amino acids long. V lost 0 bases and J lost 9, with 6 bases in between. Here the CDR3 DNA reads TGTGCCATCAGTGAGTCGCAGGGTTCACCCCTCCACTTT. It is translated as CAISESQGSPLHF.

The chain is built from TRBV5-8 and TRBJ1-5; a weak D match, TRBD1 (6 bases). Trimming shortened V by 4 bases and J by 0 bases, and 14 bases separated the two germline ends. This CDR3 spans 16 amino acids. Per germline, CDR1 SGHTS and CDR2 YDEGEE. CDR3 DNA sequence: TGTGCCAGCAGCACCTGGGGGCAGAATAGCAATCAGCCCCAGCATTTT. This translates into CASSTWGQNSNQPQHF. The entire variable domain, with the rest obtained from reference TRBV5-8 and TRBJ1-5, is as follows: EAGVTQSPTHLIKTRGQQATLRCSPISGHTSVYWYQQALGLGLQFLLWYDEGEERNRGNFPPRFSGRQFPNYSSELNVNALELEDSALYLCASSTWGQNSNQPQHFGDGTRLSIL.

The CDR3 DNA follows: TGTGCCAGCAGTTTATCCGGGGGGCTTGCTTTCTTT. It is translated as CASSLSGGLAFF. The V call is TRBV27, the J call TRBJ1-1, with D maybe TRBD1 (6 bases). This CDR3 has 12 amino acids. Trimming shortened V by 0 bases and J by 11 bases, and 10 bases separated the two germline ends. Germline V gene sequence: CDR1 MNHEY, CDR2 SMNVEV (reference sequence).

V usage is TRBV10-2 and J usage is TRBJ1-1; 9 bases are a match to TRBD1. Germline loops: CDR1 WSHSY, CDR2 SAAADI. Trimming cost V 7 bases and J 5 bases; bases outside gene matches: 5. The CDR3 length is 13 residues. CDR3 coding DNA: TGCGCCAGCATGGGACAGGGTGCAACTGAAGCTTTCTTT. Its translation: CASMGQGATEAFF.

The chain joins TRBV4-1 to TRBJ1-6, with a tentative D call TRBD1 (6 bases). Germline V lookup: CDR1 MGHRA, CDR2 YSYEKL. V lost 4 bases to trimming and J lost 7 bases, with 17 bases between them. The CDR3 consists of 16 residues. CDR3 sequence: CASSPLGSTGNSPLHF. CDR3 DNA: TGCGCCAGCAGCCCCCTAGGCAGTACAGGGAATTCACCCCTCCACTTT.

The V gene is TRBV15, the J gene TRBJ2-1; maybe TRBD1 (6 bases). The CDR3 spans 9 residues. Germline V gene sequence: CDR1 LNHNV, CDR2 YYDKDF (reference sequence). As DNA, the CDR3 is TGTGCTGAACAGGGTGAGCAGTTCTTC. This codes for CAEQGEQFF.

A single count supports this clone. The chain couples TRBV29-1 to TRBJ1-1, with TRBD1 as a possible D gene (5 bases). V was shortened by 6 bases and J by 2 bases, with 10 bases between the two germline ends. Germline CDR1 reads SQVTM; CDR2 reads ANQGSEA. The length of the CDR3 is 12 residues. DNA for the CDR3: TGCAGCGTCTTCAGGGCAAACACTGAAGCTTTCTTT. Protein sequence: CSVFRANTEAFF.